These 29 T cell receptor beta chains share one sample of origin, sequenced in a study of shared clonotypes between healthy human individuals. The assay was immunoSEQ multiplex PCR, and TCRdb's table has in-frame clones only and misses some. The repertoire holds 1,500,000 or so clones, with over 95% as singletons. Sequencing input: naive CD4+ T cells sorted from blood. The subset is: CD45RA+ positively selected. The source is a man in his thirties or forties in good health.

This chain links TRBV27 with TRBJ1-1; TRBD1 aligns across 10 bases. The V and J ends lost 3 bases and 11 bases, in that order; junction bases with no gene match: 9. Germline loops: CDR1 MNHEY, CDR2 SMNVEV (reference sequence). This CDR3 region has 14 residues. In DNA, the CDR3 is TGTGCCAGCAGTTTCCAGGGGACAGGGGAAACCGCTTTCTTT. Amino acids: CASSFQGTGETAFF.

V usage is TRBV19 and J usage is TRBJ2-2; 8 nucleotides agree with TRBD2. Germline CDR1 and CDR2: LNHDA and SQIVND (reference sequence). V lost 0 bases to trimming and J lost 5 bases; unmatched junction nucleotides: 11. This CDR3 comprises 18 residues. Here the CDR3 DNA reads TGTGCCAGTAGTATAGATACAGTGGGACTAGTTTATACCGGGGAGCTGTTTTTT. Residues: CASSIDTVGLVYTGELFF.

The chain is built from TRBV28 and TRBJ2-1, with D maybe TRBD1 (6 bases). Germline values: CDR1 MDHEN, CDR2 SYDVKM. With 2 bases removed from V and 7 bases from J, the gap between germline ends came to 15 bases. The CDR3 is 15 amino acids. The CDR3 protein is CASSLGGAGPNEQFF. The DNA for the CDR3 is TGTGCCAGCAGTTTAGGGGGCGCGGGTCCGAATGAGCAGTTCTTC.

This clone was observed a single time. This sequence joins TRBV15 and TRBJ2-1; the D is unclear. CDR3 size: 14 residues. CDR1 is LNHNV and CDR2 is YYDKDF in the germline V gene (reference sequence). V dropped 0 bases and J dropped 5 bases, with 8 bases sitting between them. The DNA for the CDR3 is TGTGCCACCAGCAGAGATTCGGCCCACAATGAGCAGTTCTTC. Translation: CATSRDSAHNEQFF.

This clone came up once. The rearrangement joins TRBV7-8 to TRBJ2-1; the D gene is possibly TRBD2 (5 bases). The V gene lost 4 bases and the J gene lost 7 bases, with 17 bases spanning the gap. The CDR3 contains 15 residues. The germline CDR1 and CDR2 sequences are SGHVS and FQNEAQ. CDR3 amino acids: CASSSNIITRNEQFF. In nucleotides, the CDR3 is TGTGCCAGCAGCTCAAACATTATAACTAGAAATGAGCAGTTCTTC.

V is TRBV4-1 and J is TRBJ1-1, with D maybe TRBD1 (6 bases). This CDR3 contains 16 residues. Germline V gene sequence: CDR1 MGHRA, CDR2 YSYEKL. Trimming took 3 bases from V and 4 from J, leaving 18 bases between them. CDR3 protein: CASSHTQGRLLTEAFF. The CDR3 bases are TGCGCCAGCAGCCACACACAGGGTCGCCTCCTCACTGAAGCTTTCTTT.

The chain couples TRBV19 to TRBJ2-1; 8 bases match TRBD2. Germline CDR1 reads LNHDA; CDR2 reads SQIVND (reference sequence). The CDR3 runs 15 residues. After removal of 1 base from V and 6 bases from J, the junction contained 5 bases not matched to a gene. CDR3 loop: CASSIGGRPVNEQFF. The CDR3 region has the DNA TGTGCCAGTAGTATAGGCGGGAGGCCAGTCAATGAGCAGTTCTTC.

This chain uses TRBV28 with TRBJ2-4; possibly TRBD1 for D (6 bases). The V gene's germline CDR1 is MDHEN and CDR2 SYDVKM. The CDR3 loop spans 18 amino acids. Trimming removed 4 bases from V and 0 bases from J, with 19 bases in between. The CDR3 DNA reads as TGTGCCAGCAGTTACCCCTCGACAGGCCCCCAAGCCAAAAACATTCAGTACTTC. This encodes CASSYPSTGPQAKNIQYF.

The V and J genes are TRBV6-5 and TRBJ2-2; 8 nucleotides line up with TRBD1. The CDR3 runs to 16 residues. Germline CDR1 is MNHEY and CDR2 is SVGAGI. After removal of 4 bases from V and 3 bases from J, the junction contained 7 bases not matched to a gene. In DNA, the CDR3 is TGTGCCAGCAGTTCTTGGGGACAGGATTACACCGGGGAGCTGTTTTTT. Translated, it gives CASSSWGQDYTGELFF.

The J gene is TRBJ1-2, the V gene TRBV9; D remains unclear. Trimming pared 4 bases from V and 0 bases from J, leaving 7 bases between. The CDR3 contains 13 residues. Germline V gene lookup returns CDR1 SGDLS and CDR2 YYNGEE. CDR3 region: CASSTATNYGYTF. The CDR3 DNA sequence: TGTGCCAGCAGCACAGCCACTAACTATGGCTACACCTTC.

The chain uses TRBV6-5 and TRBJ2-7; maybe TRBD2 (6 bases). The CDR3 spans 14 residues. V was clipped by 5 bases and J by 7 bases, with 18 bases between them. Per the germline V gene, CDR1 is MNHEY and CDR2 is SVGAGI. CDR3 protein: CASSQGPRAGEQYF. In DNA, the CDR3 is TGTGCCAGCAGTCAGGGACCCCGGGCGGGGGAGCAGTACTTC.

The chain uses TRBV7-8 and TRBJ2-7; a weak D match, TRBD1 (6 bases). The V end was cut by 1 base, the J end by 2 bases, with 9 bases between. The CDR3 spans 14 residues. The germline V gene encodes CDR1 SGHVS and CDR2 FQNEAQ. CDR3 loop: CASSLGQVAYEQYF. In DNA form, the CDR3 reads TGTGCCAGCAGCTTAGGACAGGTTGCCTACGAGCAGTACTTC. The whole variable domain, remainder taken from reference TRBV7-8 and TRBJ2-7, is GAGVSQSPRYKVAKRGQDVALRCDPISGHVSLFWYQQALGQGPEFLTYFQNEAQLDKSGLPSDRFFAERPEGSVSTLKIQRTQQEDSAVYLCASSLGQVAYEQYFGPGTRLTVT.

The chain carries TRBV4-1 and TRBJ1-4; D call uncertain. V dropped 0 bases and J dropped 8 bases, with 10 bases sitting between them. Germline V gene data show CDR1 as MGHRA and CDR2 as YSYEKL. This CDR3 contains 14 residues. The CDR3 loop is CASSQEGGREKLFF. CDR3 coding DNA: TGCGCCAGCAGCCAAGAAGGCGGGAGGGAAAAACTGTTTTTT.

The chain has TRBV4-1 and TRBJ1-2; no clear D gene. Germline CDR1 is MGHRA and CDR2 is YSYEKL. The germline V and J ends were trimmed by 0 bases and 7 bases, with 9 bases remaining between them. This CDR3 contains 13 residues. The CDR3 sequence is CASSQETLAGYTF. The CDR3 DNA reads TGCGCCAGCAGCCAAGAGACCTTAGCTGGCTACACCTTC.

The chain has TRBV27 and TRBJ1-5, with a possible D match to TRBD1 (6 bases). This CDR3 spans 16 amino acids. CDR1 MNHEY and CDR2 SMNVEV come from the germline V gene (reference sequence). V dropped 1 base and J dropped 7 bases, with 17 bases sitting between them. The DNA of the CDR3 is TGTGCCAGCAGTTTATTCGGCTTAGGGGGGGACCAGCCCCAGCATTTT. Encoded protein: CASSLFGLGGDQPQHF.

The J gene is TRBJ2-7, the V gene TRBV6-5; D is perhaps TRBD2 (6 bases). Germline V lookup: CDR1 MNHEY, CDR2 SVGAGI. Between the trimmed V and J ends, which lost 8 bases and 3 bases, there was a span of 17 bases. The CDR3 extends over 14 amino acids. The CDR3 protein is CASRQRRGGYEQYF. The CDR3 region has the DNA TGTGCCAGCCGTCAACGGCGGGGCGGCTACGAGCAGTACTTC.

This sequence joins TRBV19 and TRBJ2-1, with a possible D match to TRBD2 (6 bases). V dropped 7 bases and J dropped 2 bases, with 15 bases sitting between them. CDR1 and CDR2 (germline): LNHDA, SQIVND (reference sequence). CDR3 length: 15 residues. The CDR3 is CASTALAGTYNEQFF. The DNA of the CDR3 is TGTGCCAGTACCGCTCTTGCGGGAACCTACAATGAGCAGTTCTTC.

In this sample, this clone turned up once. The J gene is TRBJ2-1, the V gene TRBV6-1; 8 bases are a match to TRBD1. Germline V gives CDR1 MNHNS, CDR2 SASEGT. This CDR3 is 16 amino acids long. After removal of 4 bases from V and 3 bases from J, the junction contained 8 bases not matched to a gene. In nucleotides, the CDR3 is TGTGCCAGCAGTGGCGGGACAGGAGTTTTCTACAATGAGCAGTTCTTC. This sequence encodes CASSGGTGVFYNEQFF.

This clone was seen a single time. The chain combines TRBV5-6 with TRBJ2-7; D is undetermined. Germline CDR1 and CDR2: SGHDT and YYEEEE. Deletions cut 0 bases from V and 4 bases from J, with 8 bases between. The CDR3 is 13 residues long. Written as DNA, the CDR3 is TGTGCCAGCAGCTTGGATACGGGTTACGAGCAGTACTTC. Residues: CASSLDTGYEQYF.

This chain links TRBV6-5 with TRBJ2-7; D gene unclear. V shed 0 bases and J shed 5 bases, with 11 bases lying between them. The CDR3 is made up of 14 amino acids. Germline V lookup: CDR1 MNHEY, CDR2 SVGAGI. Here the CDR3 reads CASSYSWRIDEQYF. The CDR3 coding sequence is TGTGCCAGCAGTTACTCGTGGCGTATCGACGAGCAGTACTTC.

The chain combines TRBV28 with TRBJ1-5; TRBD1 is a possible D gene (5 bases). V was trimmed by 2 bases and J by 3 bases, leaving 14 bases between them. The V gene's germline CDR1 is MDHEN and CDR2 SYDVKM. CDR3 length: 16 residues. CDR3 DNA sequence: TGTGCCAGCAGTTTAAAGCAGGGATCCCACAATCAGCCCCAGCATTTT. Protein: CASSLKQGSHNQPQHF.

A word on this clone: One end of the junction is discordant with germline, which a read error may explain. The chain joins TRBV7-7 to TRBJ2-3, with TRBD2 matching 8 bases. Germline assignment: CDR1 SSHAT and CDR2 FNYEAQ (reference sequence). This CDR3 contains 16 residues. The CDR3 here is CASSPGLAGPFDTQYF. CDR3 sequence (DNA): TGTGCTAGCAGCCCGGGGCTAGCGGGCCCCTTCGATACGCAGTATTTT.

The chain is built from TRBV2 and TRBJ2-7; D gene unclear. This CDR3 contains 12 residues. Deletions cut 3 bases from V and 2 bases from J, with 5 bases between. Germline-derived CDR1 and CDR2 are SNHLY and FYNNEI. Written as DNA, the CDR3 is TGTGCCAGCAGTGACAGCCCCTACGAGCAGTACTTC. Its protein product is CASSDSPYEQYF.

The gene calls are TRBV5-1 and TRBJ2-3, with D tentatively TRBD2 (5 bases). V gave up 2 bases and J gave up 2 bases, with 12 bases separating them. Germline loops: CDR1 SGHRS, CDR2 YFSETQ. This CDR3 is 15 amino acids long. The CDR3 reads CASSLADSPTDTQYF. DNA for the CDR3: TGCGCCAGCAGCTTAGCGGACTCCCCCACAGATACGCAGTATTTT.

This clone appeared once. The rearrangement joins TRBV5-4 to TRBJ1-3, with TRBD1 as a possible D gene (5 bases). The germline V gene encodes CDR1 SGHNT and CDR2 YYREEE (reference sequence). Trimming pared 4 bases from V and 0 bases from J, leaving 11 bases between. This CDR3 contains 15 residues. The CDR3 coding sequence is TGTGCCAGCAGCCGGACACAGAGCTCTGGAAACACCATATATTTT. Its protein is CASSRTQSSGNTIYF.

The chain links TRBV25-1 to TRBJ1-5; possibly TRBD1 for D (5 bases). Germline values: CDR1 MGHDK, CDR2 SYGVNS. This CDR3 has 14 amino acids. Trimming left V 3 bases short and J 6 bases short, with 12 bases between. Here the CDR3 DNA reads TGTGCCAGCAGTGATTGGGGGGACTTTCAGCCCCAGCATTTT. It yields the protein CASSDWGDFQPQHF.

The J gene is TRBJ2-1, the V gene TRBV27; D is possibly TRBD2 (5 bases). The germline V gene encodes CDR1 MNHEY and CDR2 SMNVEV (reference sequence). The CDR3 runs to 16 residues. V was pared by 4 bases and J by 2 bases, with 15 bases between. The CDR3 DNA is TGTGCCAGCAGTTGGGCCCCGGTGGGAGCCTACAATGAGCAGTTCTTC. This codes for CASSWAPVGAYNEQFF.

The chain employs TRBV19 and TRBJ1-2; D not certain. Germline loops: CDR1 LNHDA, CDR2 SQIVND (reference sequence). The length of the CDR3 is 13 residues. Trimming removed 6 bases from V and 1 base from J, with 9 bases in between. In nucleotides, the CDR3 is TGTGCCAGTAGGACCGGAATTAACTATGGCTACACCTTC. This translates into CASRTGINYGYTF.

This sequence joins TRBV5-4 and TRBJ2-3; 8 nucleotides line up with TRBD1. Germline V gives CDR1 SGHNT, CDR2 YYREEE (reference sequence). This CDR3 comprises 14 residues. With V trimmed by 6 bases and J by 3 bases, 6 bases remained unmatched. DNA of the CDR3: TGTGCCAGCACCGTCGGGACAGGTACAGATACGCAGTATTTT. This codes for CASTVGTGTDTQYF.